Below, one T cell receptor beta chain is given with its context. The CDR3 runs 14 residues. CDR1 and CDR2 (germline): SEHNR, FQNEAQ (reference sequence). V lost 1 base, J lost 9 bases, and 6 bases stayed unmatched. This sample stems from a study of long-term antiretroviral therapy in people with HIV. The run of the v3.0 immunoSEQ assay was at survey level. Sequencing was performed with immunoSEQ multiplex PCR; in TCRdb, only in-frame clones are kept and a portion is missing. The profile covers roughly 28,000 clones, with roughly 78% appearing a single time and about 7.3% taken by the ten largest. J is TRBJ2-1 and V is TRBV7-9; 7 positions match TRBD2. The origin of this receptor is a middle-aged man with HIV. The input for sequencing was unsorted PBMCs, taken 0.3 years after starting antiretroviral therapy. As DNA, the CDR3 is TGTGCCAGCAGCTTAGGGGGGGGTTTTGGTGAGCAGTTCTTC. Amino acid sequence: CASSLGGGFGEQFF. Drawing the rest from reference TRBV7-9 and TRBJ2-1, the complete variable domain is DTGVSQNPRHKITKRGQNVTFRCDPISEHNRLYWYRQTLGQGPEFLTYFQNEAQLEKSRLLSDRFSAERPKGSFSTLEIQRTEQGDSAMYLCASSLGGGFGEQFFGPGTRLTVL.